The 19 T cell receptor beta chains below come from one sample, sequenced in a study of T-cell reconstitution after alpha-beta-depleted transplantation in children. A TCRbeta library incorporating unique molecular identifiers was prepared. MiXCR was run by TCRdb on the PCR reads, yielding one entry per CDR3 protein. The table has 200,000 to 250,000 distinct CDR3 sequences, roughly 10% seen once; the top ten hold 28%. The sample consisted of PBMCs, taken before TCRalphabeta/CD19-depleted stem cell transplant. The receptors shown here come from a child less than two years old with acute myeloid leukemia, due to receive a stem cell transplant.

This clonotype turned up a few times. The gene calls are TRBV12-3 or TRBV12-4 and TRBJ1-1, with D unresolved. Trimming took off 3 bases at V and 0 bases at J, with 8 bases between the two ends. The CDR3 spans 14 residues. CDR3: CASSLIEVNTEAFF. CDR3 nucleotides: TGTGCCAGCAGTTTGATTGAGGTGAACACTGAAGCTTTCTTT.

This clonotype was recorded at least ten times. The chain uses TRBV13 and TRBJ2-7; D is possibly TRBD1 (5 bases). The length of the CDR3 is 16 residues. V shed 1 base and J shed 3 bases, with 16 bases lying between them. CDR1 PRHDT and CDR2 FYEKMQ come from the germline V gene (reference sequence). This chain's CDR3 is CASSLAARRDFYEQYF. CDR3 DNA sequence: TGTGCCAGCAGCTTAGCGGCGCGCAGGGATTTCTACGAGCAGTACTTC.

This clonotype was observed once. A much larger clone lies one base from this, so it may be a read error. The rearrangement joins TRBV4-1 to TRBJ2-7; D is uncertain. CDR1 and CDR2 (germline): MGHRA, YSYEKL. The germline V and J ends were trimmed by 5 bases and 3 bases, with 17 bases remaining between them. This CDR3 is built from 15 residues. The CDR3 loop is CASSTVGLSLYEQYF. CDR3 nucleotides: TGCGCCAGCAGCACTGTAGGGCTTTCGCTCTACGAGCAGTACTTC.

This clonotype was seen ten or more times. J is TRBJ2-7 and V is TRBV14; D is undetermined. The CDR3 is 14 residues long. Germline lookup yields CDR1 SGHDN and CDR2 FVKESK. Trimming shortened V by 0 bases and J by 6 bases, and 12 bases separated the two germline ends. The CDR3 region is CASSQDVRAGEQYF. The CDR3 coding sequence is TGTGCCAGCAGCCAAGATGTAAGGGCTGGCGAGCAGTACTTC.

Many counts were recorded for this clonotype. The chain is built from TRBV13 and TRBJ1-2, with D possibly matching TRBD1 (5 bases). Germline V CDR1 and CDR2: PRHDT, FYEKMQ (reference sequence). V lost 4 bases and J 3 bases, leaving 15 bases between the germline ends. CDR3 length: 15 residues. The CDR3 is CASSWPGPKDYGYTF. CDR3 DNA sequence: TGTGCCAGCAGCTGGCCGGGGCCCAAAGACTATGGCTACACCTTC.

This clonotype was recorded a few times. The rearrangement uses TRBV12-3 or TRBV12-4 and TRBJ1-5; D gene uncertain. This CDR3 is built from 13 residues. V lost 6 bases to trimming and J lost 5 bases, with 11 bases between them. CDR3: CASRNNLDQPQHF. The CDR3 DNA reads TGTGCCAGCAGGAACAACCTGGATCAGCCCCAGCATTTT.

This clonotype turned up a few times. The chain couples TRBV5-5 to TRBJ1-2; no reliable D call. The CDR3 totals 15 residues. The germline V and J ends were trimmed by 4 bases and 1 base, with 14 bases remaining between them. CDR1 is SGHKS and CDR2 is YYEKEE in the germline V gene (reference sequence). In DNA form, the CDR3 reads TGTGCCAGCAGCCCAAGCTCGGGGTTTAACTATGGCTACACCTTC. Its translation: CASSPSSGFNYGYTF. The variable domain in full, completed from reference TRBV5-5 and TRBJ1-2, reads DAGVTQSPTHLIKTRGQQVTLRCSPISGHKSVSWYQQVLGQGPQFIFQYYEKEERGRGNFPDRFSARQFPNYSSELNVNALLLGDSALYLCASSPSSGFNYGYTFGSGTRLTVV.

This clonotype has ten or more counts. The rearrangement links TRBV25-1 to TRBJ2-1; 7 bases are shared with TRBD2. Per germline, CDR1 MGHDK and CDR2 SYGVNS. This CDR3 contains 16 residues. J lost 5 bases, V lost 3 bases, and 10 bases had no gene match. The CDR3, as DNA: TGTGCCAGCAGTGACCTAGCGGAGTGGGACGACAATGAGCAGTTCTTC. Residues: CASSDLAEWDDNEQFF.

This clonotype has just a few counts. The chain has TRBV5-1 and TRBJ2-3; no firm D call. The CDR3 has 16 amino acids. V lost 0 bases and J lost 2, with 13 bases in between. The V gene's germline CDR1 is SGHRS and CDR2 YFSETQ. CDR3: CASSLASGGFTDTQYF. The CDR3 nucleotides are TGCGCCAGCAGCTTGGCAAGTGGCGGATTCACAGATACGCAGTATTTT. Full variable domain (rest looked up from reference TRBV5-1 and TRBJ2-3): KAGVTQTPRYLIKTRGQQVTLSCSPISGHRSVSWYQQTPGQGLQFLFEYFSETQRNKGNFPGRFSGRQFSNSRSEMNVSTLELGDSALYLCASSLASGGFTDTQYFGPGTRLTVL.

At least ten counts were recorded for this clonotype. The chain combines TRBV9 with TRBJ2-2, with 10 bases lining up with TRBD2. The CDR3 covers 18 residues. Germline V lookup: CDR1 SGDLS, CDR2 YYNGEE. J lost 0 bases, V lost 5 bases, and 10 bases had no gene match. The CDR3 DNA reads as TGTGCCAGCAGGAAGCGGGAGGGCCGGTTAACGAACACCGGGGAGCTGTTTTTT. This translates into CASRKREGRLTNTGELFF.

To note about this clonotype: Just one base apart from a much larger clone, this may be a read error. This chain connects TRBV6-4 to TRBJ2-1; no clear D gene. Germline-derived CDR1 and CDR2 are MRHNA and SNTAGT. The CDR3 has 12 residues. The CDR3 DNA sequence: TGTGCCAGCAGTGTAAGTGGCAATGAGCATTTCTTC. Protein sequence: CASSVSGNEHFF.

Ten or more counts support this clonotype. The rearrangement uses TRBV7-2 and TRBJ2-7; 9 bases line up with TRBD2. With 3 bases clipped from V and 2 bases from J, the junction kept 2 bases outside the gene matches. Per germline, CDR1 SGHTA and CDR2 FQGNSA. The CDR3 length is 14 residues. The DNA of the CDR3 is TGTGCCAGCAGCTTTGGACTAGCGACCTACGAGCAGTACTTC. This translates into CASSFGLATYEQYF.

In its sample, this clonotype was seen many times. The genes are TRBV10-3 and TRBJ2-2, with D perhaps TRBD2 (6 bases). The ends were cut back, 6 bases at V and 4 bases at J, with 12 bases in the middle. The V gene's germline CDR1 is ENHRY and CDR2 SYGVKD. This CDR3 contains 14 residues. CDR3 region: CAIRELAATGELFF. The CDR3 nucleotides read TGTGCCATCAGGGAACTAGCTGCCACCGGGGAGCTGTTTTTT.

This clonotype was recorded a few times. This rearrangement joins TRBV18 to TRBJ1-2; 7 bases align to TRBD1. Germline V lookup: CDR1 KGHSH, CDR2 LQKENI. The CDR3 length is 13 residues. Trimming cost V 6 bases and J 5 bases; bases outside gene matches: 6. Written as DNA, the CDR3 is TGTGCCAGCTCGTCCGACAGGGTGTATGGCTACACCTTC. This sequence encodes CASSSDRVYGYTF.

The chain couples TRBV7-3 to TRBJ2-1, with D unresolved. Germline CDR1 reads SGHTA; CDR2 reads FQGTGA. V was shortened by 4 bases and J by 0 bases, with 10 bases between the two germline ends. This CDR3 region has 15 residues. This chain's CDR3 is CASSSGPYSYNEQFF. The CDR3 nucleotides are TGTGCCAGCAGCTCCGGACCCTACTCCTACAATGAGCAGTTCTTC.

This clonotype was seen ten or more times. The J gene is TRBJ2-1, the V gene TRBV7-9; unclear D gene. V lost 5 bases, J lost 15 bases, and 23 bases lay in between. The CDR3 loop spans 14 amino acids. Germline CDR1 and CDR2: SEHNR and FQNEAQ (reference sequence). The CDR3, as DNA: TGTGCCAGCAGCCCGCTGGGTCGGACCGCTCTACTGTTCTTC. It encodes CASSPLGRTALLFF. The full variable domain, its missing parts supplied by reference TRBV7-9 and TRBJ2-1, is DTGVSQNPRHKITKRGQNVTFRCDPISEHNRLYWYRQTLGQGPEFLTYFQNEAQLEKSRLLSDRFSAERPKGSFSTLEIQRTEQGDSAMYLCASSPLGRTALLFFGPGTRLTVL.

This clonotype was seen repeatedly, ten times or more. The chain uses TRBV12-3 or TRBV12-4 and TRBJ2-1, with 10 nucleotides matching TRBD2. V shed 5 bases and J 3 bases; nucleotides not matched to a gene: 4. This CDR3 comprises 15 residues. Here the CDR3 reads CASSHGLADYNEQFF. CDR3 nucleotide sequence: TGTGCCAGCAGTCATGGACTAGCGGACTACAATGAGCAGTTCTTC.

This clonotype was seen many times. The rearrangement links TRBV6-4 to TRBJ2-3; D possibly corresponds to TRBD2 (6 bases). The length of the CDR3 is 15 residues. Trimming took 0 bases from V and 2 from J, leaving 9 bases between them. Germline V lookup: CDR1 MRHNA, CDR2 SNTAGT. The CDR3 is CASSDSGLYTDTQYF. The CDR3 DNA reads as TGTGCCAGCAGTGACTCGGGACTTTACACAGATACGCAGTATTTT.

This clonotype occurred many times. CDR3 DNA sequence: TGTGCCAGCTTTACAGGGGTTGGTGAGCAGTTCTTC. This gives the protein CASFTGVGEQFF. This sequence joins TRBV6-5 and TRBJ2-1; 7 nucleotides align to TRBD1. V lost 8 bases and J lost 9; bases outside the gene matches: 7. The CDR3 covers 12 residues. Germline V gives CDR1 MNHEY, CDR2 SVGAGI.